The 23 T cell receptor beta chains reported below all come from one sample, sequenced in a study of shared clonotypes between healthy human individuals (TCRdb year 2020). Libraries were prepared through the immunoSEQ multiplex PCR assay. This immuneACCESS table, as held by TCRdb, lists in-frame sequences with V and J called but not all clones. Of the missing ones, under half trace to an unresolved V gene in checked studies; the others have no known cause. The sample table contains 450,000 to 500,000 clones; only one count was recorded for 75% to 85% of them. Over 10% of the sample rests with the top ten. Sequenced sample: PBMCs. The receptors were sampled from a woman in her thirties or forties in good health. Some clones in this sample may be carry-over from other donors' samples.

The genes are TRBV28 and TRBJ2-7; 7 bases map to TRBD2. V lost 7 bases to trimming and J lost 0 bases; unmatched junction nucleotides: 6. The CDR3 has 14 amino acids. The germline V gene has CDR1 MDHEN and CDR2 SYDVKM. CDR3 in amino acids: CASTPWTSSYEQYF. The DNA for the CDR3 is TGTGCCAGCACCCCCTGGACTAGCTCCTACGAGCAGTACTTC.

The chain combines TRBV2 with TRBJ2-7; D is undetermined. CDR3 length: 12 residues. The V end lost 7 bases, the J end lost 1 base, and 8 bases lay between the germline ends. Germline CDR1 SNHLY, CDR2 FYNNEI. In DNA form, the CDR3 reads TGTGCCAGCAAGACGTCATCCTACGAGCAGTACTTC. Translation gives CASKTSSYEQYF.

V usage is TRBV5-1 and J usage is TRBJ2-3; weak D call: TRBD1 (5 bases). CDR3 length: 14 amino acids. Trimming shortened V by 1 base and J by 5 bases, and 11 bases separated the two germline ends. The germline gives CDR1 SGHRS, CDR2 YFSETQ. The CDR3 DNA reads TGCGCCAGCAGCTTGAGGGCAAGGGGAGATACGCAGTATTTT. Its translation is CASSLRARGDTQYF.

This chain joins TRBV7-3 and TRBJ2-3; 7 nucleotides match TRBD2. The CDR3 length is 15 residues. From germline, CDR1 is SGHTA and CDR2 FQGTGA. Germline trimming cut 5 bases from V and 4 bases from J; bases unmatched to any gene: 9. The CDR3 loop is CASSTGGRVADTQYF. The CDR3 DNA follows: TGTGCCAGCAGCACCGGTGGGAGGGTTGCAGATACGCAGTATTTT.

The chain joins TRBV6-6 to TRBJ2-3; a possible D gene is TRBD2 (7 bases). The germline V gene has CDR1 MNHNY and CDR2 SVGAGI (reference sequence). CDR3 length: 14 residues. V was pared by 7 bases and J by 7 bases, with 18 bases between. The chain's CDR3 is CASTRGGSINTQYF. Here the CDR3 DNA reads TGTGCCAGCACCAGGGGAGGGTCGATAAATACGCAGTATTTT.

Notes on this clone: The junction does not match germline at one end; this may be a read error. DNA of the CDR3: TGTGTCTGGAGGGCGACAGTTATGAACACTGAAGCTTTCTTT. Its translation: CVWRATVMNTEAFF. The genes are TRBV30 and TRBJ1-1, with D possibly matching TRBD1 (5 bases). The germline V gene has CDR1 GTSNPN and CDR2 SVGIG (reference sequence). The CDR3 has 14 residues.

The chain joins TRBV7-2 to TRBJ2-1, with 13 bases aligning to TRBD2. CDR1 is SGHTA and CDR2 is FQGNSA in the germline V gene. V lost 6 bases and J lost 9; bases outside the gene matches: 8. The CDR3 has 15 amino acids. CDR3 residues: CASSFGLAGETEQFF. DNA for the CDR3: TGTGCCAGCAGTTTCGGACTAGCGGGAGAGACTGAGCAGTTCTTC.

Only a few counts were recorded for this clone. This specimen includes other DNA sequences encoding the same CDR3. The rearrangement joins TRBV19 to TRBJ1-4; no definite D call. CDR3 length: 15 residues. The germline V gene encodes CDR1 LNHDA and CDR2 SQIVND (reference sequence). Trimming left V 6 bases short and J 5 bases short, with 16 bases between. Here the CDR3 DNA reads TGTGCCAGTAGCCCTTGGGAGCAGGCAAATGAAAAACTGTTTTTT. Translated: CASSPWEQANEKLFF. The variable domain in full, completed from reference TRBV19 and TRBJ1-4, reads DGGITQSPKYLFRKEGQNVTLSCEQNLNHDAMYWYRQDPGQGLRLIYYSQIVNDFQKGDIAEGYSVSREKKESFPLTVTSAQKNPTAFYLCASSPWEQANEKLFFGSGTQLSVL.

This chain joins TRBV7-8 and TRBJ1-1, with a weak D call TRBD1 (5 bases). The germline V gene has CDR1 SGHVS and CDR2 FQNEAQ. This CDR3 has 13 amino acids. The ends were cut back, 5 bases at V and 2 bases at J, with 9 bases in the middle. This CDR3 reads CASSPTANTEAFF. In DNA form, the CDR3 reads TGTGCCAGCAGCCCGACAGCCAACACTGAAGCTTTCTTT. Variable domain in full (rest from reference TRBV7-8 and TRBJ1-1): GAGVSQSPRYKVAKRGQDVALRCDPISGHVSLFWYQQALGQGPEFLTYFQNEAQLDKSGLPSDRFFAERPEGSVSTLKIQRTQQEDSAVYLCASSPTANTEAFFGQGTRLTVV.

The chain employs TRBV27 and TRBJ1-4; the match to TRBD1 covers 7 bases. V lost 5 bases to trimming and J lost 8 bases; unmatched junction nucleotides: 8. Germline V gives CDR1 MNHEY, CDR2 SMNVEV (reference sequence). The CDR3 has 14 residues. CDR3 DNA sequence: TGTGCCAGCAGTCGCGGACAGGCGGGGGAAAAACTGTTTTTT. This encodes CASSRGQAGEKLFF.

J is TRBJ2-1 and V is TRBV9; 8 bases are shared with TRBD1. V lost 7 bases to trimming and J lost 0 bases; unmatched junction nucleotides: 9. Germline CDR1 and CDR2: SGDLS and YYNGEE. CDR3 size: 16 residues. The CDR3 DNA reads as TGTGCCAGCGGACAGGGCAAGGGCCGCTCCTACAATGAGCAGTTCTTC. It specifies CASGQGKGRSYNEQFF.

Concerning this clone: The sample carries other DNA sequences with the same CDR3. V usage is TRBV18 and J usage is TRBJ2-7; D is unresolved. The CDR3 loop spans 14 amino acids. In germline, CDR1 is KGHSH, CDR2 LQKENI. V was pared by 0 bases and J by 3 bases, with 9 bases between. Here the CDR3 reads CASSPPTGYYEQYF. CDR3 coding DNA: TGTGCCAGCTCACCACCGACGGGTTACTACGAGCAGTACTTC.

This sequence joins TRBV30 and TRBJ2-1; TRBD2 is a possible D gene (5 bases). This CDR3 is built from 16 residues. V dropped 3 bases and J dropped 1 base, with 16 bases sitting between them. The germline V gene has CDR1 GTSNPN and CDR2 SVGIG (reference sequence). CDR3 sequence (DNA): TGTGCCTGGAGCCAACCAACTACGGGGTCCTACAATGAGCAGTTCTTC. Translation: CAWSQPTTGSYNEQFF.

V usage is TRBV9 and J usage is TRBJ1-3; maybe TRBD1 (5 bases). This CDR3 is built from 14 residues. CDR1 is SGDLS and CDR2 is YYNGEE in the germline V gene. V was trimmed by 0 bases and J by 9 bases, leaving 13 bases between them. CDR3 coding DNA: TGTGCCAGCAGCGTAGGGGACGGCTGGAGCACCATATATTTT. It specifies CASSVGDGWSTIYF.

This chain's CDR3 is CASSDWGRASTGELFF. DNA of the CDR3: TGTGCCAGCAGTGATTGGGGGAGGGCCAGCACCGGGGAGCTGTTTTTT. The V call is TRBV2, the J call TRBJ2-2; 7 bases are a match to TRBD2. Per germline, CDR1 SNHLY and CDR2 FYNNEI. V gave up 3 bases and J gave up 4 bases; unmatched junction bases: 8. This CDR3 comprises 16 residues.

Notes on this clone: A far larger clone is only one base removed, so a read error is likely. DNA for the CDR3: TGTGCCAGCAGCCAGTGCGACTTAGAGGATGAGCAGTTCTTC. Residues: CASSQCDLEDEQFF. The V call is TRBV14, the J call TRBJ2-1; D ambiguous. The CDR3 contains 14 residues. CDR1 and CDR2 (germline): SGHDN, FVKESK. Trimming cost V 3 bases and J 8 bases, with 14 bases left between them.

This rearrangement joins TRBV30 to TRBJ2-7; tentatively, D is TRBD1 (6 bases). The V gene lost 4 bases and the J gene lost 7 bases, with 11 bases spanning the gap. The germline V gene has CDR1 GTSNPN and CDR2 SVGIG (reference sequence). The length of the CDR3 is 11 residues. As DNA, the CDR3 is TGTGCCTGGAAGGGACATCAGGAGCAGTACTTC. As protein: CAWKGHQEQYF.

The chain has TRBV7-9 and TRBJ1-2; D is possibly TRBD1 (6 bases). Germline assignment: CDR1 SEHNR and CDR2 FQNEAQ (reference sequence). V dropped 0 bases and J dropped 8 bases, with 13 bases sitting between them. The length of the CDR3 is 14 residues. The CDR3 is CASSLAGAGEGYTF. Here the CDR3 DNA reads TGTGCCAGCAGCTTAGCGGGGGCAGGAGAGGGCTACACCTTC.

This clone has just a few counts. V usage is TRBV27 and J usage is TRBJ2-2, with TRBD2 matching over 7 bases. Per the germline V gene, CDR1 is MNHEY and CDR2 is SMNVEV (reference sequence). Trimming cost V 7 bases and J 2 bases; bases outside gene matches: 13. The CDR3 contains 17 residues. DNA for the CDR3: TGTGCCAGCAAAATGGCAATTGGACTAGGCAACACCGGGGAGCTGTTTTTT. Its protein product is CASKMAIGLGNTGELFF.

For this clone: This likely reflects a read error, since a far larger clone is one base away. This chain links TRBV30 with TRBJ1-5; 9 bases align to TRBD1. Germline loops: CDR1 GTSNPN, CDR2 SVGIG (reference sequence). The CDR3 is 14 residues long. As DNA, the CDR3 is TGTGCCCGGAGTACACAGGGGGCGAATCAGCCCCAGCATTTT. It specifies CARSTQGANQPQHF.

The chain carries TRBV7-8 and TRBJ1-2; 8 bases are a match to TRBD1. V lost 6 bases to trimming and J lost 13 bases; unmatched junction nucleotides: 10. The germline CDR1 and CDR2 sequences are SGHVS and FQNEAQ. The CDR3 consists of 12 residues. The DNA for the CDR3 is TGTGCCAGCAGTTACACCAGGGGGCGAATCACCTTC. Its translation: CASSYTRGRITF.

The chain has TRBV6-1 and TRBJ2-7; D is possibly TRBD1 or TRBD2 (6 bases each). Germline loops: CDR1 MNHNS, CDR2 SASEGT. The CDR3 has 15 residues. Trimming took 2 bases from V and 12 from J, leaving 23 bases between them. The CDR3 region is CASSERRAGAGSGYF. The CDR3 DNA is TGTGCCAGCAGTGAAAGGAGGGCAGGGGCGGGGTCGGGGTACTTC.

The V and J genes are TRBV5-6 and TRBJ2-2; tentative D call: TRBD1 (6 bases). V was pared by 4 bases and J by 9 bases, with 13 bases between. This CDR3 is built from 13 residues. Germline V gene lookup returns CDR1 SGHDT and CDR2 YYEEEE. CDR3 DNA: TGTGCCAGCAGCCCGGGACATAAGTGGGAGCTGTTTTTT. Translation gives CASSPGHKWELFF.